This is a list of T cell receptor beta chains from one sample in a study of T-cell memory formation after mild COVID-19. TCRdb passed the 5' RACE reads through MiXCR, listing each CDR3 protein once. The sample holds 580,000 or so distinct CDR3 sequences, 15% to 20% seen once. The sample taken for sequencing was PBMCs or a T cell subset sorted from them (not recorded which). The source of these receptors is an adult woman who had mild COVID-19 (a few samples of this study predate the infection). Cell type and time point are not known. CDR3s include the opening cysteine and the closing phenylalanine or tryptophan. The order of the fields is V gene, clone size, D gene, J gene, CDR3 protein, CDR3 DNA. The D gene is left open where the match is weak. Rows may omit the clone size; those that give it use once, few, many or a size class.

>TRBV7-9|.|TRBD1|TRBJ1-1
CASSATRTGTSAFF
TGTGCCAGCAGCGCAACCAGGACAGGGACCTCTGCTTTCTTT
>TRBV4-3|.|TRBD2|TRBJ2-7
CASSQGTRGGYEQYF
TGCGCCAGCAGCCAAGGGACTAGGGGAGGCTACGAGCAGTACTTC
>TRBV7-6|many|.|TRBJ1-3
CASSPGRTGNTIYF
TGTGCCAGCAGCCCAGGAAGAACTGGAAACACCATATATTTT
>TRBV5-1|few|.|TRBJ2-1
CASGLRGQSYNEQFF
TGCGCCAGCGGATTAAGAGGACAGTCCTACAATGAGCAGTTCTTC
>TRBV5-1|.|TRBD1|TRBJ1-2
CASSLQGGNYGYTF
TGCGCCAGCAGCTTGCAGGGGGGTAACTATGGCTACACCTTC
>TRBV4-1|few|TRBD1|TRBJ2-3
CASSLAGGRGTDTQYF
TGCGCCAGCAGCCTCGCAGGGGGCCGGGGCACAGATACGCAGTATTTT
>TRBV7-6|.|.|TRBJ2-7
CASSTYSEQYF
TGTGCCAGCAGCACATACTCCGAGCAGTACTTC
>TRBV5-1|few|TRBD1|TRBJ2-5
CASSLSTDRQETQYF
TGCGCCAGCAGCTTGAGCACGGACAGGCAAGAGACCCAGTACTTC
>TRBV12-3/TRBV12-4|few|.|TRBJ2-4
CASSSGTRRLDIQYF
TGTGCCAGCAGTTCGGGCACTAGACGACTTGACATTCAGTACTTC
>TRBV4-3|few|TRBD1|TRBJ2-1
CASSQDSRGPYNEQFF
TGCGCCAGCAGCCAAGATAGCAGGGGGCCCTACAATGAGCAGTTCTTC
>TRBV18|many|TRBD1|TRBJ2-7
CASSPTGVSGQYF
TGTGCCAGCTCCCCGACAGGGGTCAGCGGGCAGTACTTC
>TRBV20-1|few|.|TRBJ1-1
CSASRPNTEAFF
TGCAGTGCTAGTCGGCCGAACACTGAAGCTTTCTTT
>TRBV14|few|.|TRBJ1-2
CASSQLTQDYGYTF
TGTGCCAGCAGCCAGCTAACTCAGGACTATGGCTACACCTTC
>TRBV18|.|.|TRBJ2-6
CASSQRTGANVLTF
TGTGCCAGCTCACAACGGACTGGGGCCAACGTCCTGACTTTC
>TRBV9|few|.|TRBJ1-3
CASSPRRSSGNTIYF
TGTGCCAGCAGCCCGCGACGGTCCTCTGGAAACACCATATATTTT
>TRBV5-1|.|.|TRBJ1-2
CASSRAGTSNGYTF
TGCGCCAGCAGCCGGGCCGGGACATCAAATGGCTACACCTTC
>TRBV9|.|.|TRBJ2-1
CASSPGVQEQFF
TGTGCCAGCAGCCCCGGAGTACAAGAGCAGTTCTTC
>TRBV29-1|.|.|TRBJ2-7
CSVDEKGAGYEQYF
TGCAGCGTTGATGAGAAGGGGGCGGGATACGAGCAGTACTTC
>TRBV20-1|.|TRBD2|TRBJ2-1
CSAGSGRAYNEQFF
TGCAGTGCTGGTAGCGGGAGGGCCTACAATGAGCAGTTCTTC
>TRBV18|.|TRBD1|TRBJ2-4
CASSPPGQKNIQYF
TGTGCCAGCTCACCACCGGGACAGAAAAACATTCAGTACTTC
>TRBV5-1|.|.|TRBJ1-1
CASSGGGSAFF
TGCGCCAGCAGCGGTGGGGGATCGGCTTTCTTT
>TRBV6-5|.|TRBD2|TRBJ2-5
CASKTGTSAQETQYF
TGTGCCAGCAAAACCGGGACTAGCGCCCAAGAGACCCAGTACTTC
>TRBV9|.|TRBD1|TRBJ1-6
CASSVDMGQLNSPLHF
TGTGCCAGCAGCGTAGATATGGGACAGCTTAATTCACCCCTCCACTTT
>TRBV18|few|.|TRBJ2-1
CASSPPIRGSYNEQFF
TGTGCCAGCTCACCACCGATAAGGGGGTCCTACAATGAGCAGTTCTTC
>TRBV10-3|many|.|TRBJ2-7
CAISERDEQYF
TGTGCCATCAGTGAAAGGGACGAGCAGTACTTC
>TRBV7-3|.|TRBD1|TRBJ2-1
CASSHTGGPSNEQFF
TGTGCCAGCAGCCACACAGGGGGCCCAAGCAATGAGCAGTTCTTC
>TRBV6-5|.|TRBD1|TRBJ2-7
CASSSSRTGYTPGEQYF
TGTGCCAGCAGTTCCTCCAGGACAGGTTATACCCCTGGGGAGCAGTACTTC
>TRBV6-1|many|.|TRBJ2-7
CASSPTVYEQYF
TGTGCCAGCAGCCCGACGGTGTACGAGCAGTACTTC
>TRBV20-1|.|.|TRBJ2-3
CSARAGGPRDTQYF
TGCAGTGCTAGGGCAGGGGGGCCAAGAGATACGCAGTATTTT
>TRBV6-1|few|TRBD2|TRBJ2-7
CASSDLRAGGSHEQYF
TGTGCCAGCAGTGACCTCCGAGCGGGGGGGAGCCATGAGCAGTACTTC
>TRBV9|once|TRBD2|TRBJ2-5
CAGSPRGSGRETQYF
TGTGCCGGCAGCCCACGCGGTAGCGGGAGAGAGACCCAGTACTTC
>TRBV7-3|many|.|TRBJ2-3
CASRLTGRSTDTQYF
TGTGCCAGCAGACTCACAGGGAGGAGCACAGATACGCAGTATTTT
>TRBV5-4|few|TRBD1|TRBJ2-2
CASSLQGADTGELFF
TGTGCCAGCAGCTTGCAGGGGGCGGACACCGGGGAGCTGTTTTTT
>TRBV5-1|.|.|TRBJ2-2
CASSLGEYTGELFF
TGCGCCAGCAGCTTGGGAGAATACACCGGGGAGCTGTTTTTT
>TRBV19|.|.|TRBJ2-2
CASSMRSTNTGELFF
TGTGCCAGTAGTATGCGCAGTACGAACACCGGGGAGCTGTTTTTT
>TRBV7-6|few|.|TRBJ1-3
CASSPVGARHYSGNTIYF
TGTGCCAGCAGCCCCGTGGGGGCGCGACATTACTCTGGAAACACCATATATTTT
>TRBV20-1|.|.|TRBJ1-5
CSARYTGSNQPQHF
TGCAGTGCTAGATACACAGGAAGCAATCAGCCCCAGCATTTT
>TRBV24-1|.|TRBD1|TRBJ1-3
CATSDDRVGNTIYF
TGTGCCACCAGTGACGACAGGGTTGGAAACACCATATATTTT
>TRBV29-1|.|TRBD1|TRBJ2-2
CSVGDSNTGELFF
TGCAGCGTTGGGGACAGTAACACCGGGGAGCTGTTTTTT
>TRBV2|few|.|TRBJ2-2
CASSEAGSNTGELFF
TGTGCCAGCAGTGAAGCGGGTTCGAACACCGGGGAGCTGTTTTTT
>TRBV12-3/TRBV12-4|.|.|TRBJ1-2
CASSIGYYGYTF
TGTGCCAGCAGCATTGGGTACTATGGCTACACCTTC
>TRBV5-1|.|.|TRBJ1-1
CASSLESAMNTEAFF
TGCGCCAGCAGCTTGGAATCAGCTATGAACACTGAAGCTTTCTTT
>TRBV15|.|TRBD2|TRBJ2-3
CATSRTVAGADTQYF
TGTGCCACCAGCAGAACGGTAGCGGGAGCAGATACGCAGTATTTT
>TRBV7-3|few|.|TRBJ2-3
CASSFAGAADTQYF
TGTGCCAGCAGCTTCGCCGGGGCCGCAGATACGCAGTATTTT
>TRBV24-1|.|TRBD2|TRBJ2-1
CATSARRGAKNEQFF
TGTGCCACCAGCGCCAGGCGGGGGGCTAAGAATGAGCAGTTCTTC
>TRBV11-3|few|TRBD1|TRBJ2-1
CASSPGDRVYNEQFF
TGTGCCAGCAGCCCAGGGGACAGGGTATACAATGAGCAGTTCTTC
>TRBV4-2|.|TRBD1|TRBJ1-5
CASSQGAGQLDQPQHF
TGTGCCAGCAGCCAAGGGGCGGGACAGCTGGATCAGCCCCAGCATTTT
>TRBV6-6|many|.|TRBJ2-7
CASSYSTTYEQYF
TGTGCCAGCAGTTACTCGACCACCTACGAGCAGTACTTC
>TRBV4-1|few|.|TRBJ2-7
CASSQTAGNSYEQYF
TGCGCCAGCAGCCAAACGGCAGGGAACTCCTACGAGCAGTACTTC
>TRBV12-3/TRBV12-4|few|.|TRBJ2-1
CASSLYNGAYNEQFF
TGTGCCAGCAGTTTGTACAACGGGGCCTACAATGAGCAGTTCTTC
>TRBV12-3/TRBV12-4|few|TRBD2|TRBJ2-3
CASSFVLPERRRPGREGSTDTQYF
TGTGCCAGCAGTTTCGTTCTACCGGAACGACGTCGGCCGGGCAGGGAGGGTAGCACAGATACGCAGTATTTT
>TRBV12-3/TRBV12-4|.|.|TRBJ2-1
CASSLVGEWGNEQFF
TGTGCCAGCAGTTTAGTAGGGGAATGGGGGAATGAGCAGTTCTTC
>TRBV2|.|TRBD1|TRBJ1-2
CASSMDRDWDGYTF
TGTGCCAGCAGTATGGACAGGGACTGGGATGGCTACACCTTC